The 23 T cell receptor beta chains presented below share a single source sample, sequenced in a study of shared clonotypes between healthy human individuals. The table came from immunoSEQ multiplex PCR; TCRdb's copy has only in-frame clones and leaves some out. The data contain some 1.5 million clones, around 98% of them singletons. Specimen: naive CD4+ T cells sorted from blood. Subset reported: CD45RA+ positively selected. The receptors stem from a man aged 25 to 40 in good health.

This chain connects TRBV7-8 to TRBJ2-1; no clear D gene. CDR3 length: 14 amino acids. V was shortened by 5 bases and J by 0 bases, with 8 bases between the two germline ends. Germline lookup yields CDR1 SGHVS and CDR2 FQNEAQ. The CDR3 DNA follows: TGTGCCAGCAGCAAAGATGGCTCCTACAATGAGCAGTTCTTC. It codes for CASSKDGSYNEQFF.

This chain joins TRBV27 and TRBJ2-7; D unresolved. V gave up 2 bases and J gave up 0 bases, with 14 bases separating them. Per germline, CDR1 MNHEY and CDR2 SMNVEV (reference sequence). This CDR3 contains 16 residues. The CDR3 sequence is CASSLRAAGRSYEQYF. CDR3 nucleotides: TGTGCCAGCAGTTTAAGGGCCGCCGGGCGCTCCTACGAGCAGTACTTC.

The gene calls are TRBV10-3 and TRBJ2-7; TRBD1 agrees at 11 bases. Unmatched junction bases numbered 3, after V lost 6 bases and J lost 5 bases. The CDR3 has 13 residues. Looked up from germline, CDR1 is ENHRY and CDR2 is SYGVKD. CDR3 DNA: TGTGCCATCAGCGGACAGGGGGCCCACGAGCAGTACTTC. This codes for CAISGQGAHEQYF.

The genes are TRBV11-2 and TRBJ1-5; D call uncertain. V dropped 1 base and J dropped 5 bases, with 15 bases sitting between them. CDR1 SGHAT and CDR2 FQNNGV come from the germline V gene. This CDR3 is built from 16 residues. CDR3 sequence: CASSLGGTQDHQPQHF. CDR3 nucleotide sequence: TGTGCCAGCAGCTTAGGAGGAACCCAGGATCATCAGCCCCAGCATTTT. The entire variable domain, with the rest obtained from reference TRBV11-2 and TRBJ1-5, is as follows: EAGVAQSPRYKIIEKRQSVAFWCNPISGHATLYWYQQILGQGPKLLIQFQNNGVVDDSQLPKDRFSAERLKGVDSTLKIQPAKLEDSAVYLCASSLGGTQDHQPQHFGDGTRLSIL.

This chain connects TRBV6-6 to TRBJ1-1, with 7 positions matching TRBD1. The V and J ends lost 3 bases and 3 bases, in that order; junction bases with no gene match: 4. The V gene's germline CDR1 is MNHNY and CDR2 SVGAGI (reference sequence). This CDR3 is 14 amino acids long. In nucleotides, the CDR3 is TGTGCCAGCAGTTATGGCAGGGGGGACACTGAAGCTTTCTTT. Protein sequence: CASSYGRGDTEAFF.

The V call is TRBV6-1, the J call TRBJ2-5; 8 bases line up with TRBD2. This CDR3 contains 16 residues. Losses at the gene ends were 4 bases for V and 1 base for J; bases not matched to a gene: 8. Germline CDR1 reads MNHNS; CDR2 reads SASEGT. In nucleotides, the CDR3 is TGTGCCAGCAGTGCGTTGTCGGGAGGGCGCCAAGAGACCCAGTACTTC. Translated: CASSALSGGRQETQYF.

This chain joins TRBV15 and TRBJ2-1; 13 bases are shared with TRBD2. CDR1 is LNHNV and CDR2 is YYDKDF in the germline V gene (reference sequence). This CDR3 is 18 amino acids long. V gave up 3 bases and J gave up 5 bases; unmatched junction bases: 10. This chain's CDR3 is CATSSWTSGGFTDNEQFF. Written as DNA, the CDR3 is TGTGCCACCAGCAGTTGGACTAGCGGGGGTTTCACAGACAATGAGCAGTTCTTC. Together with reference TRBV15 and TRBJ2-1, the CDR3 gives the full variable domain: DAMVIQNPRYQVTQFGKPVTLSCSQTLNHNVMYWYQQKSSQAPKLLFHYYDKDFNNEADTPDNFQSRRPNTSFCFLDIRSPGLGDTAMYLCATSSWTSGGFTDNEQFFGPGTRLTVL.

J is TRBJ2-5 and V is TRBV9; D is unresolved. CDR1 is SGDLS, CDR2 YYNGEE, per germline. The CDR3 is made up of 16 amino acids. The V end was cut by 6 bases, the J end by 4 bases, with 22 bases between. As DNA, the CDR3 is TGTGCCAGCACCCCTGGTCGTTCCGAAGCAGGAGAGACCCAGTACTTC. Translated, it gives CASTPGRSEAGETQYF.

As for this clone: The sample holds other DNA sequences that translate to the same CDR3. The CDR3 sequence: CATSRGRSGANVLTF. Here the CDR3 DNA reads TGTGCCACCAGCAGAGGCAGGTCTGGGGCCAACGTCCTGACTTTC. The chain joins TRBV15 to TRBJ2-6; D is unresolved. Trimming removed 1 base at V and 1 base at J, with 5 bases between. The CDR3 is 15 amino acids. CDR1 is LNHNV and CDR2 is YYDKDF in the germline V gene (reference sequence).

Concerning this clone itself: Different DNA sequences within this sample yield the same CDR3. The V and J genes are TRBV5-1 and TRBJ1-4, with a weak D call TRBD1 (5 bases). The germline V and J ends were trimmed by 4 bases and 5 bases, with 9 bases remaining between them. Germline loops: CDR1 SGHRS, CDR2 YFSETQ. The CDR3 sequence is 13 residues long. CDR3 residues: CASSPGPNEKLFF. CDR3 nucleotides: TGCGCCAGCAGCCCGGGACCAAATGAAAAACTGTTTTTT.

The chain is built from TRBV6-6 and TRBJ2-3, with D perhaps being TRBD1 or TRBD2 (5 bases each). This CDR3 region has 15 residues. Germline V gene lookup returns CDR1 MNHNY and CDR2 SVGAGI (reference sequence). Trimming removed 0 bases from V and 5 bases from J, with 12 bases in between. The chain's CDR3 is CASSYSGAILDTQYF. The DNA for the CDR3 is TGTGCCAGCAGTTACTCCGGGGCAATTTTAGATACGCAGTATTTT.

V usage is TRBV5-1 and J usage is TRBJ2-5; 9 bases agree with TRBD1. CDR1 is SGHRS and CDR2 is YFSETQ in the germline V gene. CDR3 length: 15 residues. J lost 5 bases, V lost 2 bases, and 7 bases had no gene match. The DNA of the CDR3 is TGCGCCAGCAGCTTTTGGACAGGGGAGGGGGAGACCCAGTACTTC. Protein sequence: CASSFWTGEGETQYF.

The chain is built from TRBV11-2 and TRBJ2-7, with unresolved D. Per the germline V gene, CDR1 is SGHAT and CDR2 is FQNNGV. The CDR3 is 16 residues long. Trimming cost V 4 bases and J 3 bases, with 19 bases left between them. The CDR3 DNA is TGTGCCAGCAGCTCACGTCCTTGGGGTCCCAACTACGAGCAGTACTTC. This translates into CASSSRPWGPNYEQYF. The variable domain in full, with the rest retrieved from reference TRBV11-2 and TRBJ2-7, is EAGVAQSPRYKIIEKRQSVAFWCNPISGHATLYWYQQILGQGPKLLIQFQNNGVVDDSQLPKDRFSAERLKGVDSTLKIQPAKLEDSAVYLCASSSRPWGPNYEQYFGPGTRLTVT.

The chain uses TRBV6-1 and TRBJ2-7; no definite D call. The germline CDR1 and CDR2 sequences are MNHNS and SASEGT. This CDR3 contains 11 residues. Trimming stripped 6 bases from V and 5 bases from J, with 8 bases between. CDR3 sequence reads: CASSPLNEQYF. Written as DNA, the CDR3 is TGTGCCAGCAGCCCCCTAAACGAGCAGTACTTC.

The V and J genes are TRBV7-9 and TRBJ2-5; 9 positions agree with TRBD2. Germline V gene sequence: CDR1 SEHNR, CDR2 FQNEAQ (reference sequence). This CDR3 has 14 residues. Trimming took 7 bases from V and 4 from J; bases not matched to a gene: 7. The CDR3 nucleotides are TGTGCCAGCAACATAGCGGGAGCCGGAGAGACCCAGTACTTC. Translated, it gives CASNIAGAGETQYF.

J is TRBJ2-4 and V is TRBV27; TRBD1 agrees at 11 bases. Losses at the gene ends were 8 bases for V and 7 bases for J; bases not matched to a gene: 4. CDR3 size: 13 residues. Germline CDR1 and CDR2: MNHEY and SMNVEV (reference sequence). The CDR3 DNA is TGTGCCAGCCGAGGGACAGGGGGGAACATTCAGTACTTC. It codes for CASRGTGGNIQYF.

The chain uses TRBV5-1 and TRBJ2-7; 8 bases align to TRBD1. J lost 3 bases, V lost 2 bases, and 4 bases had no gene match. The CDR3 consists of 14 residues. From germline, CDR1 is SGHRS and CDR2 YFSETQ. Here the CDR3 reads CASSFGGQGYEQYF. CDR3 DNA sequence: TGCGCCAGCAGCTTTGGCGGACAGGGCTACGAGCAGTACTTC.

This clone was counted a single time. V and J are TRBV19 and TRBJ2-3; no reliable D call. The CDR3 is 12 residues long. The germline V gene encodes CDR1 LNHDA and CDR2 SQIVND (reference sequence). Trimming stripped 6 bases from V and 2 bases from J, with 6 bases between. This CDR3 reads CASRIDTDTQYF. CDR3 DNA sequence: TGTGCCAGTAGGATCGACACAGATACGCAGTATTTT.

The V and J genes are TRBV23-1 and TRBJ1-1; 7 nucleotides agree with TRBD1. TRBV23-1 is filed as an ORF, its function uncertain. Trimming cost V 3 bases and J 6 bases; bases outside gene matches: 10. The CDR3 length is 15 residues. CDR3 DNA sequence: TGCGCCAGCAGTCACCCCGACAGGGTTGAGGCTGAAGCTTTCTTT. It specifies CASSHPDRVEAEAFF.

The chain carries TRBV7-8 and TRBJ1-5, with 7 bases fitting TRBD1. Looked up from germline, CDR1 is SGHVS and CDR2 is FQNEAQ. The CDR3 has 15 residues. Trimming cost V 5 bases and J 10 bases; bases outside gene matches: 14. CDR3 sequence reads: CASSTYRGNGGPQHF. The CDR3 DNA is TGTGCCAGCAGCACCTACAGGGGTAACGGCGGCCCCCAGCATTTT.

This clone showed up just once. The V and J genes are TRBV7-2 and TRBJ2-3; possible D gene TRBD2, 6 bases. V dropped 1 base and J dropped 4 bases, with 18 bases sitting between them. The CDR3 contains 17 residues. CDR1 is SGHTA, CDR2 FQGNSA, per germline. CDR3 loop: CASSLGIGGPSPDTQYF. The CDR3 nucleotides read TGTGCCAGCAGCTTAGGTATTGGAGGGCCCTCCCCAGATACGCAGTATTTT.

This clone was seen a single time. The J gene is TRBJ2-1, the V gene TRBV7-2; perhaps TRBD2 as D (6 bases). CDR3 length equals 17 residues. Germline CDR1 reads SGHTA; CDR2 reads FQGNSA. V was trimmed by 4 bases and J by 0 bases, leaving 16 bases between them. The CDR3 protein is CASSWRTSLSSYNEQFF. CDR3 sequence (DNA): TGTGCCAGCAGCTGGAGAACTAGCTTGAGCTCCTACAATGAGCAGTTCTTC. Drawing the rest from reference TRBV7-2 and TRBJ2-1, the complete variable domain is GAGVSQSPSNKVTEKGKDVELRCDPISGHTALYWYRQSLGQGLEFLIYFQGNSAPDKSGLPSDRFSAERTGGSVSTLTIQRTQQEDSAVYLCASSWRTSLSSYNEQFFGPGTRLTVL.

The CDR3 coding sequence is TGTGCCAGCAGCTTAGCCTTGGTCACCGGGGAGCTGTTTTTT. The encoded protein is CASSLALVTGELFF. The rearrangement uses TRBV7-8 and TRBJ2-2, with D unclear. With 0 bases removed from V and 4 bases from J, the gap between germline ends came to 6 bases. The CDR3 contains 14 residues. From germline, CDR1 is SGHVS and CDR2 FQNEAQ.